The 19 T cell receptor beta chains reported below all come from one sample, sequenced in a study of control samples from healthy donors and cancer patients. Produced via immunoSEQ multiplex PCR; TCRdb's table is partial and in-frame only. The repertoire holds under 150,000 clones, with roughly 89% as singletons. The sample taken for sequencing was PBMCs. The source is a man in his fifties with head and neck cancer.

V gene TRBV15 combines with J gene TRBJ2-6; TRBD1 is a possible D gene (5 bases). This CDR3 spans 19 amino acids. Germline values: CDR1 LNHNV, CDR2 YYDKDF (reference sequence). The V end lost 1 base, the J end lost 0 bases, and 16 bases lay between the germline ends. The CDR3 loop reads CATSRAPTVISSGANVLTF. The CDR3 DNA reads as TGTGCCACCAGCAGAGCCCCGACAGTCATTTCCTCTGGGGCCAACGTCCTGACTTTC.

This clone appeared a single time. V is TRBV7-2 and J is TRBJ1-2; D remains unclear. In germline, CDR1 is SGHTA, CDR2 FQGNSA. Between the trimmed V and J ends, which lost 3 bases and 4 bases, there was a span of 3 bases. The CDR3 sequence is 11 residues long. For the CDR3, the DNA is TGTGCCAGCAGCTTTGCCTATGGCTACACCTTC. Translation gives CASSFAYGYTF.

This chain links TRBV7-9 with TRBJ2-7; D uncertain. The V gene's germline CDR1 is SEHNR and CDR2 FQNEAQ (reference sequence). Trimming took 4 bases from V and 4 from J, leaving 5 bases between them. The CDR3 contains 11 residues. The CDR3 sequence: CASSSPYEQYF. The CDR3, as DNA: TGTGCCAGCAGCTCGCCGTACGAGCAGTACTTC.

For the CDR3, the DNA is TGTGCCAGCGGGGGGCGGCTCTGGAACACTGAAGCTTTCTTT. Translating gives CASGGRLWNTEAFF. V gene TRBV11-2 combines with J gene TRBJ1-1, with a weak D call TRBD1 (6 bases). Germline V gene data show CDR1 as SGHAT and CDR2 as FQNNGV. The length of the CDR3 is 14 residues. V was clipped by 8 bases and J by 1 base, with 14 bases between them.

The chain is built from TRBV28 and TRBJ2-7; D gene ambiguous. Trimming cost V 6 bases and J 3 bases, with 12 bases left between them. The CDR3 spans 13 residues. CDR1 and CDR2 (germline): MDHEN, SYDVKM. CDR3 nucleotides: TGTGCCAGCAGCTCACCCCCCATCTACGAGCAGTACTTC. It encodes CASSSPPIYEQYF.

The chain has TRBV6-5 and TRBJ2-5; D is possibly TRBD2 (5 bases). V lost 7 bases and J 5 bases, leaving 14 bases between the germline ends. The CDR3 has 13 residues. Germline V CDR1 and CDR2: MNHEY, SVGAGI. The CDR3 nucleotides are TGTGCCAGCAAATTTAGCGTGCGGGAGACCCAGTACTTC. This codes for CASKFSVRETQYF.

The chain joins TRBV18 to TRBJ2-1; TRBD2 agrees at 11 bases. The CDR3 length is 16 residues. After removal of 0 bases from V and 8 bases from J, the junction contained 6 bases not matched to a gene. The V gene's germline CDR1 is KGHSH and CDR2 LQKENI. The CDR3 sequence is CASSPPIAGGRYEQFF. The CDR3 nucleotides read TGTGCCAGCTCACCACCGATAGCGGGGGGGCGATATGAGCAGTTCTTC.

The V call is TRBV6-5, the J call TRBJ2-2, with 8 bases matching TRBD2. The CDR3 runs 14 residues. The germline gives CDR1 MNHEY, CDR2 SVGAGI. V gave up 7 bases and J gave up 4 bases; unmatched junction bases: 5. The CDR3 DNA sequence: TGTGCCAGCAATAGCGGGATCGGCACCGGGGAGCTGTTTTTT. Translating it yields CASNSGIGTGELFF.

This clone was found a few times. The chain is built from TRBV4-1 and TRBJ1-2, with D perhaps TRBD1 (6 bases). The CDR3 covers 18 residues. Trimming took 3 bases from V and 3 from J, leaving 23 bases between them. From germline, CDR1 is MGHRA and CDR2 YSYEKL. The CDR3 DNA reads TGCGCCAGCAGCCAGACAGGCTTTAGTCGGGCGATAGACTATGGCTACACCTTC. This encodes CASSQTGFSRAIDYGYTF.

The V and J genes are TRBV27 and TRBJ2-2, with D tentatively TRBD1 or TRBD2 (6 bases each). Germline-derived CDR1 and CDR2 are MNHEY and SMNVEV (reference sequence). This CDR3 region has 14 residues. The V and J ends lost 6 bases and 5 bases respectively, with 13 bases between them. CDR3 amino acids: CASRRGAGTGELFF. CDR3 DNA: TGTGCCAGCAGAAGGGGGGCCGGAACCGGGGAGCTGTTTTTT.

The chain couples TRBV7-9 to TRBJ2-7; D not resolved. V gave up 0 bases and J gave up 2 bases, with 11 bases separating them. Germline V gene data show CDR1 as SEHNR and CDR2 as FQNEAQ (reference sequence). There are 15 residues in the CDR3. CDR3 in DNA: TGTGCCAGCAGCTTAGCTGGTGGGAAACCCTACGAGCAGTACTTC. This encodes CASSLAGGKPYEQYF.

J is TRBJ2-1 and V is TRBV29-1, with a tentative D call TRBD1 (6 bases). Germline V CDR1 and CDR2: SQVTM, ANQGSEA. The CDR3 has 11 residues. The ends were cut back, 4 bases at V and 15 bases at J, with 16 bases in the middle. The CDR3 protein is CSVGDKGKGFF. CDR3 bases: TGCAGCGTTGGGGACAAGGGGAAGGGGTTCTTC.

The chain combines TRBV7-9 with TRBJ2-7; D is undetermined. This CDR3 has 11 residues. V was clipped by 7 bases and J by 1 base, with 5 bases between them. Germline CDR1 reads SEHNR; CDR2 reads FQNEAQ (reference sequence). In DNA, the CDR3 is TGTGCCAGCACAAGGTCCTACGAGCAGTACTTC. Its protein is CASTRSYEQYF. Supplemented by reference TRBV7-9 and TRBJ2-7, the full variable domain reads DTGVSQNPRHKITKRGQNVTFRCDPISEHNRLYWYRQTLGQGPEFLTYFQNEAQLEKSRLLSDRFSAERPKGSFSTLEIQRTEQGDSAMYLCASTRSYEQYFGPGTRLTVT.

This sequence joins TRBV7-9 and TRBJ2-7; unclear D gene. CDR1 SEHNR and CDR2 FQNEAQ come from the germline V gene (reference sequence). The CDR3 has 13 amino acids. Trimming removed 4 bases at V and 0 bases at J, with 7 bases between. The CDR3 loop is CASSSASSYEQYF. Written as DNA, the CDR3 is TGTGCCAGCAGCTCCGCGAGCTCCTACGAGCAGTACTTC. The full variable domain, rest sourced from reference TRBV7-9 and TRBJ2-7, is DTGVSQNPRHKITKRGQNVTFRCDPISEHNRLYWYRQTLGQGPEFLTYFQNEAQLEKSRLLSDRFSAERPKGSFSTLEIQRTEQGDSAMYLCASSSASSYEQYFGPGTRLTVT.

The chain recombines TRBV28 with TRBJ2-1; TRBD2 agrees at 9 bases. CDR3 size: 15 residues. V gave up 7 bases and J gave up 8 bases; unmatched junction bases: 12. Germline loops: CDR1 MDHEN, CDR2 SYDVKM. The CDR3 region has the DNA TGTGCCAGCAACACCCCCGGGACTAGCCGGCATGAGCAGTTCTTC. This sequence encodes CASNTPGTSRHEQFF.

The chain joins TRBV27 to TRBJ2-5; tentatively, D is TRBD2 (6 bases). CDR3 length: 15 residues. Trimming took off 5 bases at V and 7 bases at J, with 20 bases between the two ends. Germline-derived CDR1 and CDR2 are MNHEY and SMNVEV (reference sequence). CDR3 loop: CASSEAWGPGGTQYF. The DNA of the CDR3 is TGTGCCAGCAGTGAAGCGTGGGGTCCCGGGGGGACCCAGTACTTC.

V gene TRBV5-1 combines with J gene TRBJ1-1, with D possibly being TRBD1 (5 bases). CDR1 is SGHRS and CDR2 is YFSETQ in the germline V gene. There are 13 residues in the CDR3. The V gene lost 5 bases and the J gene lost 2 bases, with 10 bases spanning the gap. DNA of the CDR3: TGCGCCAGCAGGTTAGGGGATAACACTGAAGCTTTCTTT. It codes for CASRLGDNTEAFF.

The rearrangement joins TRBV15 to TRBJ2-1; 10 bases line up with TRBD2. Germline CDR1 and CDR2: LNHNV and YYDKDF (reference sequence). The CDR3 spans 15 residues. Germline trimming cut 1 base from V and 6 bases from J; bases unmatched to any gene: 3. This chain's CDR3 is CATSRAGTSANEQFF. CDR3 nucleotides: TGTGCCACCAGCAGAGCCGGGACTAGCGCCAATGAGCAGTTCTTC.

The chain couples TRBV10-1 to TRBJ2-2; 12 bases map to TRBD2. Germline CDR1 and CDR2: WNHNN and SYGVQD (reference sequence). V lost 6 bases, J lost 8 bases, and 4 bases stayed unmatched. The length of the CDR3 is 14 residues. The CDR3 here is CASSKTSGRGELFF. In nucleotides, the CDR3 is TGCGCCAGCAGCAAGACTAGCGGGAGAGGGGAGCTGTTTTTT.